These 14 T cell receptor beta chains were all obtained from the same sample, sequenced in a study of T cells in tuberculosis. Using immunoSEQ multiplex PCR, the repertoire was profiled, and TCRdb retains in-frame clones only, with some absent. The sample records about 36,000 clones, 85% to 95% being singletons. Material: PBMCs. The source is a donor between 10 and 35 years old with latent tuberculosis or without tuberculosis infection.

The chain is built from TRBV2 and TRBJ1-2; 9 bases line up with TRBD1. This CDR3 comprises 13 residues. Trimming at V came to 4 bases and at J to 7 bases, leaving 4 bases not matched to a gene. Germline-derived CDR1 and CDR2 are SNHLY and FYNNEI. In DNA, the CDR3 is TGTGCCAGCAGTGTAGGACAGGGGACTGGCTACACCTTC. Residues: CASSVGQGTGYTF.

The rearrangement uses TRBV25-1 and TRBJ1-2, with unresolved D. Germline CDR1 is MGHDK and CDR2 is SYGVNS. The CDR3 spans 15 residues. V dropped 7 bases and J dropped 7 bases, with 22 bases sitting between them. The CDR3 DNA reads TGTGCCAGCACTGGTGGCGGGCTTTCGGGTGGTGGCTACACCTTC. Translated, it gives CASTGGGLSGGGYTF.

The genes are TRBV27 and TRBJ1-2; 12 bases align to TRBD1. V shed 5 bases, J shed 6 bases, and the junction held 7 bases outside the gene matches. CDR3 size: 15 residues. Germline V gene data show CDR1 as MNHEY and CDR2 as SMNVEV (reference sequence). CDR3 amino acids: CASSILGTGGHGYTF. CDR3 nucleotides: TGTGCCAGCAGTATCCTCGGGACAGGGGGCCATGGCTACACCTTC.

The chain employs TRBV7-6 and TRBJ2-1; 9 positions match TRBD2. The CDR3 covers 16 residues. The V gene's germline CDR1 is SGHVS and CDR2 FNYEAQ. The V and J ends lost 6 bases and 2 bases, in that order; junction bases with no gene match: 8. CDR3 loop: CASSRRSSGAYNEQFF. The CDR3, as DNA: TGTGCCAGCAGTCGTCGATCTAGCGGGGCCTACAATGAGCAGTTCTTC.

The V call is TRBV7-8, the J call TRBJ1-4; 9 bases align to TRBD1. This CDR3 region has 15 residues. Trimming took 3 bases from V and 7 from J; bases not matched to a gene: 6. Germline CDR1 reads SGHVS; CDR2 reads FQNEAQ. The CDR3 DNA is TGTGCCAGCAGCTTCGAAACAGGGGGCTCTGAAAAACTGTTTTTT. Its protein product is CASSFETGGSEKLFF. The full variable domain, with the rest looked up from reference TRBV7-8 and TRBJ1-4, is GAGVSQSPRYKVAKRGQDVALRCDPISGHVSLFWYQQALGQGPEFLTYFQNEAQLDKSGLPSDRFFAERPEGSVSTLKIQRTQQEDSAVYLCASSFETGGSEKLFFGSGTQLSVL.

Only one count was recorded for this clone. This chain connects TRBV5-1 to TRBJ2-3; unclear D gene. The CDR3 is 14 residues long. Trimming cost V 4 bases and J 0 bases, with 9 bases left between them. The germline gives CDR1 SGHRS, CDR2 YFSETQ. The CDR3 sequence is CASSPLRSTDTQYF. Here the CDR3 DNA reads TGCGCCAGCAGCCCCTTGCGGAGCACAGATACGCAGTATTTT.

This chain joins TRBV5-4 and TRBJ2-3, with no clear D. This CDR3 is 12 amino acids long. Trimming took 4 bases from V and 2 from J, leaving 5 bases between them. CDR1 and CDR2 from the germline V gene are SGHNT and YYREEE (reference sequence). Here the CDR3 DNA reads TGTGCCAGCAGCGCCTACACAGATACGCAGTATTTT. This sequence encodes CASSAYTDTQYF.

The gene calls are TRBV10-3 and TRBJ1-2; 7 positions agree with TRBD1. The J segment lost 6 bases and the V segment lost 0 bases, leaving 13 bases of the junction unmatched. CDR1 and CDR2 from the germline V gene are ENHRY and SYGVKD. This CDR3 contains 17 residues. The CDR3 sequence: CAISESNPLIGQDGYTF. In DNA, the CDR3 is TGTGCCATCAGTGAGTCGAACCCACTGATTGGACAGGATGGCTACACCTTC.

The count of this clone is one. V gene TRBV7-2 combines with J gene TRBJ2-7, with TRBD2 as a possible D gene (6 bases). The ends were cut back, 3 bases at V and 5 bases at J, with 11 bases in the middle. The CDR3 is made up of 13 amino acids. Germline values: CDR1 SGHTA, CDR2 FQGNSA. CDR3 protein: CASSFQGGNEQYF. CDR3 nucleotides: TGTGCCAGCAGCTTTCAGGGAGGCAACGAGCAGTACTTC.

The genes are TRBV25-1 and TRBJ2-3; 10 bases agree with TRBD1. The CDR3 has 15 residues. Germline V gives CDR1 MGHDK, CDR2 SYGVNS. The ends lost 4 bases at V and 4 bases at J; junction bases unmatched: 5. The CDR3 DNA follows: TGTGCCAGCAGTGTGGACAGGGGGGAGGCAGATACGCAGTATTTT. Amino acid sequence: CASSVDRGEADTQYF.

This chain links TRBV6-6 with TRBJ2-7, with 7 bases matching TRBD1. V lost 8 bases and J lost 3; bases outside the gene matches: 13. The CDR3 consists of 15 residues. From germline, CDR1 is MNHNY and CDR2 SVGAGI (reference sequence). The CDR3 DNA reads as TGTGCCAGCTACTCCCATGAGGGACAGCACTACGAGCAGTACTTC. This sequence encodes CASYSHEGQHYEQYF.

V is TRBV5-4 and J is TRBJ2-1; TRBD2 matches at 9 bases. The CDR3 has 15 amino acids. CDR1 and CDR2 from the germline V gene are SGHNT and YYREEE (reference sequence). The V gene end was trimmed by 0 bases and the J gene end by 5 bases; junction bases not matched to a gene: 3. CDR3 nucleotides: TGTGCCAGCAGCTTGGCAGCGGGGGGCCACAATGAGCAGTTCTTC. Translating it yields CASSLAAGGHNEQFF.

The chain uses TRBV7-6 and TRBJ2-3; D gene ambiguous. With 2 bases removed from V and 2 bases from J, the gap between germline ends came to 2 bases. The CDR3 spans 12 residues. The germline V gene encodes CDR1 SGHVS and CDR2 FNYEAQ. The CDR3 sequence is CASSLYTDTQYF. The CDR3 nucleotides read TGTGCCAGCAGCTTATACACAGATACGCAGTATTTT.

V is TRBV6-1 and J is TRBJ2-6; D is perhaps TRBD1 (5 bases). Germline V gives CDR1 MNHNS, CDR2 SASEGT. Trimming left V 7 bases short and J 0 bases short, with 10 bases between. The CDR3 spans 15 residues. CDR3 DNA sequence: TGTGCCAGCAAGGACACGGGCTCTGGGGCCAACGTCCTGACTTTC. This encodes CASKDTGSGANVLTF.